This T cell receptor beta chain was found in a study of early T cells in non-severe SARS-CoV-2 infection. CDR1 and CDR2 (germline): PRHDT, FYEKMQ (reference sequence). The V gene lost 2 bases and the J gene lost 7 bases, with 11 bases spanning the gap. This CDR3 has 13 amino acids. The TCR library protocol attached unique molecular identifiers to the individual cDNA molecules. TCRdb redid the calling of the 5' RACE reads with MiXCR, one entry per CDR3 protein. Here the sample spans approximately 73,000 distinct CDR3 sequences, around 13% being singletons. Material for sequencing was whole blood. This clonotype originated in an adult who was a healthcare worker with PCR-confirmed SARS-CoV-2 infection or an uninfected control (not recorded which). This chain connects TRBV13 to TRBJ1-1; unclear D gene. This chain's CDR3 is CASSLRAEGEAFF. CDR3 DNA sequence: TGTGCCAGCAGCTTACGGGCCGAGGGTGAAGCTTTCTTT.